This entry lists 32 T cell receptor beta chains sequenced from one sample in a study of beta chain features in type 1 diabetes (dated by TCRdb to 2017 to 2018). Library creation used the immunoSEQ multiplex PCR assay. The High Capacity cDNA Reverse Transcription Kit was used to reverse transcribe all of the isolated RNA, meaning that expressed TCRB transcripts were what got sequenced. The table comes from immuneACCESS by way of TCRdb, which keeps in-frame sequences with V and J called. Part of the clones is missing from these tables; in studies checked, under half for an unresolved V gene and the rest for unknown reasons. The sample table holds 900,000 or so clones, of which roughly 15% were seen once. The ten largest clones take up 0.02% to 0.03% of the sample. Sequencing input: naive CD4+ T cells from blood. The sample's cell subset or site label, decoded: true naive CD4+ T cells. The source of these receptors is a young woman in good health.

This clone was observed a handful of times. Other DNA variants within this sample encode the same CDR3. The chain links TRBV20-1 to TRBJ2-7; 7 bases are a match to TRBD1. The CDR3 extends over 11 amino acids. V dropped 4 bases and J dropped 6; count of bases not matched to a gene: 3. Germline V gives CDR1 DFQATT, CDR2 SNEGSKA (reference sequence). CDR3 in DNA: TGCAGTGCTACTACAGGGGTCGAGCAGTACTTC. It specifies CSATTGVEQYF.

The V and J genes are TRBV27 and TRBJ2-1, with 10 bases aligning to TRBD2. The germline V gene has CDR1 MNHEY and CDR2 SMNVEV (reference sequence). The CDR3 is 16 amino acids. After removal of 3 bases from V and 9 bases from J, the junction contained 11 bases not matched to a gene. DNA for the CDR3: TGTGCCAGCAGTTTTATCATGAGCGGGAGGGCCACTGAGCAGTTCTTC. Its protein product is CASSFIMSGRATEQFF.

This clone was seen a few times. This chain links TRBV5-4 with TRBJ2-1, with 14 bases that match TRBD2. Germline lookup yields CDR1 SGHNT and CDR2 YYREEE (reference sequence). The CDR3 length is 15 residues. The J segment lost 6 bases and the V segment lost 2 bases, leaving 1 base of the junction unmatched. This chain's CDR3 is CASSFGTSGSNEQFF. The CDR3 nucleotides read TGTGCCAGCAGCTTTGGGACTAGCGGGAGCAATGAGCAGTTCTTC.

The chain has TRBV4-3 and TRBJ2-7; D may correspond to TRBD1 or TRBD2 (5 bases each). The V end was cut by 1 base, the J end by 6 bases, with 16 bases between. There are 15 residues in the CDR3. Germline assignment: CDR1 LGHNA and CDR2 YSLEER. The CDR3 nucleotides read TGCGCCAGCAGCCAAGCGAGTCAACCGGGACCCGAGCAGTACTTC. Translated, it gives CASSQASQPGPEQYF.

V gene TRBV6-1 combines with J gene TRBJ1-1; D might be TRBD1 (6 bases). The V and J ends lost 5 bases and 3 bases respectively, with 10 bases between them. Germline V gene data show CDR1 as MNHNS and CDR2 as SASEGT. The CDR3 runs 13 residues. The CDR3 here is CASSWNRDTEAFF. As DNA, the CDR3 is TGTGCCAGCAGTTGGAACAGGGACACTGAAGCTTTCTTT.

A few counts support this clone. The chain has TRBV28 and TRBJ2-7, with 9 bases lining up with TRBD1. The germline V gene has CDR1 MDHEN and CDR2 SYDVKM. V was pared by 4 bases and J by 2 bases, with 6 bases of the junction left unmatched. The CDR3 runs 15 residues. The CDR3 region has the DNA TGTGCCAGCAGTTCCGATTGGACAGGGGCCTACGAGCAGTACTTC. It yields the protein CASSSDWTGAYEQYF.

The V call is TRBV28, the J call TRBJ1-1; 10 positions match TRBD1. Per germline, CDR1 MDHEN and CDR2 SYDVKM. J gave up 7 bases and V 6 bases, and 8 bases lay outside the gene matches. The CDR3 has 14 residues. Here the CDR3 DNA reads TGTGCCAGCAGCAATGGACAGGGGGAGGGTGAAGCTTTCTTT. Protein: CASSNGQGEGEAFF.

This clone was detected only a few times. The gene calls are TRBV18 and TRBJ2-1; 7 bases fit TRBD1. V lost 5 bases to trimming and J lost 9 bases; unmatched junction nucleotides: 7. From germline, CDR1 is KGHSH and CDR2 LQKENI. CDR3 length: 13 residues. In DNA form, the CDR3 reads TGTGCCAGCTCATCAGACAGGGCTGTTGAGCAGTTCTTC. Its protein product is CASSSDRAVEQFF.

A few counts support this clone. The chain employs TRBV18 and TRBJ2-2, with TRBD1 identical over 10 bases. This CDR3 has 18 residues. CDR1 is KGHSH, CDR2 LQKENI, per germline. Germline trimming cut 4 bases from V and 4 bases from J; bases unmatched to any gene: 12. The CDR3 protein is CASSLSDRGPWSTGELFF. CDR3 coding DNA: TGTGCCAGCTCACTCTCCGACAGGGGGCCTTGGAGCACCGGGGAGCTGTTTTTT.

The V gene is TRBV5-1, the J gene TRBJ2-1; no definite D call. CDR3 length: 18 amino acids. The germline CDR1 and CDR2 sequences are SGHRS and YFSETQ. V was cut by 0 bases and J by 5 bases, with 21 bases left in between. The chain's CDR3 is CASSLAAQPQIHHNEQFF. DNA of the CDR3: TGCGCCAGCAGCTTGGCCGCCCAGCCCCAGATCCATCACAATGAGCAGTTCTTC.

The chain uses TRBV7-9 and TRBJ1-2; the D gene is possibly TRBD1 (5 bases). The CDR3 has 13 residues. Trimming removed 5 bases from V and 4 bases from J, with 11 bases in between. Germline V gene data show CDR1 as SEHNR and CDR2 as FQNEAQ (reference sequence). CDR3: CASSLGVPYGYTF. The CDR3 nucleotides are TGTGCCAGCAGCCTAGGGGTCCCCTATGGCTACACCTTC.

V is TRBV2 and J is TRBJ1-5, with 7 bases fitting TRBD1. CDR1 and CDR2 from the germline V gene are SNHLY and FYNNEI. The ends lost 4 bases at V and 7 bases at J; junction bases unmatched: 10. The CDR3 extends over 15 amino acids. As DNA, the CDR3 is TGTGCCAGCAGTGTTGGACAGGTCCGGGAACAGCCCCAGCATTTT. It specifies CASSVGQVREQPQHF.

CDR3 sequence (DNA): TGTGCCAGCAGCTTGCCCCGTACAGGGAGTGCCGGCTACACCTTC. It codes for CASSLPRTGSAGYTF. V usage is TRBV7-9 and J usage is TRBJ1-2, with D perhaps TRBD1 (6 bases). Trimming left V 3 bases short and J 8 bases short, with 19 bases between. Germline-derived CDR1 and CDR2 are SEHNR and FQNEAQ (reference sequence). CDR3 length: 15 residues.

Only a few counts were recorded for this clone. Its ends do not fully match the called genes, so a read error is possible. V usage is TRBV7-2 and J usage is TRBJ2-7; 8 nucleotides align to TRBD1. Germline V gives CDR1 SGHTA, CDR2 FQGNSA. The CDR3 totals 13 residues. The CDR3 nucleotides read TGTGCCAGCAGCTCAGTATTTAGTGGGACAGGAGTGTTC. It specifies CASSSVFSGTGVF.

The DNA for the CDR3 is TGTGCCAGCAGTTTAATAATCGGTCAGCCCCAGCATTTT. It specifies CASSLIIGQPQHF. The V gene is TRBV27, the J gene TRBJ1-5; D call uncertain. The CDR3 is 13 amino acids. Trimming removed 2 bases at V and 6 bases at J, with 8 bases between. Germline V gene lookup returns CDR1 MNHEY and CDR2 SMNVEV (reference sequence).

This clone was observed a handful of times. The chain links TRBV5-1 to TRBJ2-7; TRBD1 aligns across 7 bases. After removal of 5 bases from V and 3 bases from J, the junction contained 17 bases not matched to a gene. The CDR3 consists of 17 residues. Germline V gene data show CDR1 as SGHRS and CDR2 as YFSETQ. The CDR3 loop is CASSLKTRDSYFYEQYF. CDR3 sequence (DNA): TGCGCCAGCAGTTTGAAGACCCGGGACAGCTACTTCTACGAGCAGTACTTC.

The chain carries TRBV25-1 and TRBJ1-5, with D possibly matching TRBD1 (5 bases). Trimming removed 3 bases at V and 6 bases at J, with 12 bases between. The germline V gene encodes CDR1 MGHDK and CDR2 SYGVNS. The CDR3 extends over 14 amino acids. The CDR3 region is CASSDAGNGQPQHF. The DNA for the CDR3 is TGTGCCAGCAGTGATGCAGGGAACGGTCAGCCCCAGCATTTT.

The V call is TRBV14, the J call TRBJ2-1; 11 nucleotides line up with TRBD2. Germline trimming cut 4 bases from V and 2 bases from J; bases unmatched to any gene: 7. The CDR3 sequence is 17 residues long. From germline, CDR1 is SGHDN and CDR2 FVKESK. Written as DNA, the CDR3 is TGTGCCAGCAGCCCATCACTTAGCGGGAGGGCCTACAATGAGCAGTTCTTC. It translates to CASSPSLSGRAYNEQFF.

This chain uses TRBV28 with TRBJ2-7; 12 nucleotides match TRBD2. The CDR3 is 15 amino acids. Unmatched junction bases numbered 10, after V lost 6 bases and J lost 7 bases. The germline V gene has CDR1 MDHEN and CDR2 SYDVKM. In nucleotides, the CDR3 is TGTGCCAGCAGAACCGCCGGGACTAGCGGGTGGGAGCAGTACTTC. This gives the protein CASRTAGTSGWEQYF.

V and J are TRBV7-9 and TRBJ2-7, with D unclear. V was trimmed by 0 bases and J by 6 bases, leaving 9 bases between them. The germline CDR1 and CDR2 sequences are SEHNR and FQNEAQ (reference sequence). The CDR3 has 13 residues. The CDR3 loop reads CASSLAGYREQYF. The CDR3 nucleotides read TGTGCCAGCAGCTTAGCTGGCTATCGCGAGCAGTACTTC.

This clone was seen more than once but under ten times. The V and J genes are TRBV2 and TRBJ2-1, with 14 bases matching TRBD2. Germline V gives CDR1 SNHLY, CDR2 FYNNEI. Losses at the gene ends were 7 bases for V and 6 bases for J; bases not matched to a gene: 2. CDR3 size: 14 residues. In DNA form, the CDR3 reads TGTGCCAGCAAGACTAGCGGGAGGGTCAATGAGCAGTTCTTC. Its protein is CASKTSGRVNEQFF.

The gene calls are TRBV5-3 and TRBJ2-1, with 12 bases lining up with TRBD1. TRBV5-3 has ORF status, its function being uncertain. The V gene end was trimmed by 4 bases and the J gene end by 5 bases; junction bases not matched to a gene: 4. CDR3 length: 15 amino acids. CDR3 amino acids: CARSRDRGPDNEQFF. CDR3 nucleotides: TGTGCCAGAAGCAGGGACAGGGGGCCAGACAATGAGCAGTTCTTC.

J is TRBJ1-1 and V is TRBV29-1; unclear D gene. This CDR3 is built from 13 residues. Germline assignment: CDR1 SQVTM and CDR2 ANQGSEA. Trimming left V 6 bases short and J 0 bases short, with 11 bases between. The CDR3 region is CSVDKNMNTEAFF. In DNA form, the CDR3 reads TGCAGCGTCGATAAGAACATGAACACTGAAGCTTTCTTT.

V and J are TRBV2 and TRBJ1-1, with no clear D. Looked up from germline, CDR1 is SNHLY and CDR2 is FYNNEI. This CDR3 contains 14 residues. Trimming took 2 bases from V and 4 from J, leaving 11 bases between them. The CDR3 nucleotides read TGTGCCAGCAGTGAAATAGGGAGGAGCACTGAAGCTTTCTTT. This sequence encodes CASSEIGRSTEAFF.

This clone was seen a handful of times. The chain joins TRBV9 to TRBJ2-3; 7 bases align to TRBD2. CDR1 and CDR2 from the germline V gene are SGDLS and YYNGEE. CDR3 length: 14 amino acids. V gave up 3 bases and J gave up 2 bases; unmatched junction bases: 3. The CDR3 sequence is CASSGTSVTDTQYF. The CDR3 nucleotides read TGTGCCAGCAGCGGAACTAGCGTCACAGATACGCAGTATTTT. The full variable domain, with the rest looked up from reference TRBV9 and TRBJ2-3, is DSGVTQTPKHLITATGQRVTLRCSPRSGDLSVYWYQQSLDQGLQFLIQYYNGEERAKGNILERFSAQQFPDLHSELNLSSLELGDSALYFCASSGTSVTDTQYFGPGTRLTVL.

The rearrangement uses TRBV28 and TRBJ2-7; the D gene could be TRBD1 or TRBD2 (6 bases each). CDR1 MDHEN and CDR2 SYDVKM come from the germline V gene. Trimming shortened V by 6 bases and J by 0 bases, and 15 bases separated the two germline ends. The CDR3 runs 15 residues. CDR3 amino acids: CASRGGHFSSYEQYF. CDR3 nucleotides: TGTGCCAGCAGGGGGGGACACTTCAGCTCCTACGAGCAGTACTTC.

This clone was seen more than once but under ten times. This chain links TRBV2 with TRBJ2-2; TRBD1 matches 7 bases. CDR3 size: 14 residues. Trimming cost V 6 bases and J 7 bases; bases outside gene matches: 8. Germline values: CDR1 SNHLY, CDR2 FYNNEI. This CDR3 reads CASRSGTASGELFF. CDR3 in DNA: TGTGCCAGCAGGTCCGGGACAGCAAGCGGGGAGCTGTTTTTT. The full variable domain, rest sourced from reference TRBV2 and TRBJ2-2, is EPEVTQTPSHQVTQMGQEVILRCVPISNHLYFYWYRQILGQKVEFLVSFYNNEISEKSEIFDDQFSVERPDGSNFTLKIRSTKLEDSAMYFCASRSGTASGELFFGEGSRLTVL.

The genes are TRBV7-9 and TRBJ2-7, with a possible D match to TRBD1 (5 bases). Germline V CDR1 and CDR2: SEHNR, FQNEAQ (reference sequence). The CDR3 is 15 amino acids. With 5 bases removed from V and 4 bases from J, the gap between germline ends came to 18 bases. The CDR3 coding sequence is TGTGCCAGCAGCCATAGCAGGGCGGCGAAGTACGAGCAGTACTTC. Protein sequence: CASSHSRAAKYEQYF.

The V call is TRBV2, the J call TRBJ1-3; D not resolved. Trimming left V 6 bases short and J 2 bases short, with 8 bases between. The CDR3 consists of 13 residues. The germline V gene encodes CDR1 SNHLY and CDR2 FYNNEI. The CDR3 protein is CASRKGPGNTIYF. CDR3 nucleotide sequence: TGTGCCAGCAGGAAGGGCCCTGGAAACACCATATATTTT.

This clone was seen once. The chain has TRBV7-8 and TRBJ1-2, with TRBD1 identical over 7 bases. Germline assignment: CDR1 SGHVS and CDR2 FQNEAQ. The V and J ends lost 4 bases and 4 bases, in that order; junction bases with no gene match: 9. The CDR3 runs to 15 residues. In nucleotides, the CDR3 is TGTGCCAGCAGCTCGCCGACAGGGTTGACCTATGGCTACACCTTC. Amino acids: CASSSPTGLTYGYTF. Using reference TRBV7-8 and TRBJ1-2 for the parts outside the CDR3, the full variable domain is GAGVSQSPRYKVAKRGQDVALRCDPISGHVSLFWYQQALGQGPEFLTYFQNEAQLDKSGLPSDRFFAERPEGSVSTLKIQRTQQEDSAVYLCASSSPTGLTYGYTFGSGTRLTVV.

Here the CDR3 DNA reads TGTGCCAGCAGCTTCTGGACAGGCAATGAGCAGTTCTTC. Amino acid sequence: CASSFWTGNEQFF. The rearrangement uses TRBV5-4 and TRBJ2-1; 7 bases fit TRBD1. The CDR3 covers 13 residues. Trimming cost V 2 bases and J 6 bases; bases outside gene matches: 2. The germline CDR1 and CDR2 sequences are SGHNT and YYREEE (reference sequence). Using reference TRBV5-4 and TRBJ2-1 for the parts outside the CDR3, the full variable domain is ETGVTQSPTHLIKTRGQQVTLRCSSQSGHNTVSWYQQALGQGPQFIFQYYREEENGRGNFPPRFSGLQFPNYSSELNVNALELDDSALYLCASSFWTGNEQFFGPGTRLTVL.

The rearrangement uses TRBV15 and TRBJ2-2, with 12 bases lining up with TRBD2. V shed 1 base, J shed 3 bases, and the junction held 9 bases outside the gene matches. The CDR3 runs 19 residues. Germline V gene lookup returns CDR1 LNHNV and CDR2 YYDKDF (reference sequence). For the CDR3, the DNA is TGTGCCACCAGCAGAGGACTAGCGGGAGAGGAGTGGGACACCGGGGAGCTGTTTTTT. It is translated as CATSRGLAGEEWDTGELFF.